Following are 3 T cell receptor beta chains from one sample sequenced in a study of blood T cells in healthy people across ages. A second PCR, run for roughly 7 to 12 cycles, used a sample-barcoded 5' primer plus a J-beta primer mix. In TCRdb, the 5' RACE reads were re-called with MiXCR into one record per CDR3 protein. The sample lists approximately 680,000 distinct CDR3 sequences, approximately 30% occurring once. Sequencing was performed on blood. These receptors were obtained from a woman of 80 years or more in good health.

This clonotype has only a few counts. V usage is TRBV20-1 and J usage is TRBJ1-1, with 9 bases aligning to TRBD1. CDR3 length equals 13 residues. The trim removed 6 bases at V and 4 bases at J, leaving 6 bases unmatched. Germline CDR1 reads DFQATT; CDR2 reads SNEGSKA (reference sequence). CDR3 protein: CSAISDRGTEAFF. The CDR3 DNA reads TGCAGTGCAATCTCGGACAGGGGCACTGAAGCTTTCTTT.

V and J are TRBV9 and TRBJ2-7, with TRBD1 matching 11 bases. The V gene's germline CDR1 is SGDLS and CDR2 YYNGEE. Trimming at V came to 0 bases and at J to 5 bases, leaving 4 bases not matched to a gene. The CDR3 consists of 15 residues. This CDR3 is CASSVDGQGANEQYF. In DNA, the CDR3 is TGTGCCAGCAGCGTAGATGGACAGGGGGCCAACGAGCAGTACTTC.

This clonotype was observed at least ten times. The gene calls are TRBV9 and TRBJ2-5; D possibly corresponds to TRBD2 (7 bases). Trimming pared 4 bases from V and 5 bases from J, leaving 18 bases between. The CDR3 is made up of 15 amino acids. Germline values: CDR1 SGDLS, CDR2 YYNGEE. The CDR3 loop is CASSPGRGPGETQYF. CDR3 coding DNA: TGTGCCAGCAGCCCGGGGCGGGGGCCCGGGGAGACCCAGTACTTC.